Listed below are T cell receptor beta chains from one sample, sequenced in a study of blood T cell repertoires in COVID-19. The protocol was immunoSEQ multiplex PCR, while the TCRdb copy is restricted to in-frame clones and leaves out a portion. The table shows over 55,000 clones, with roughly 85% occurring only once. Material: peripheral blood. These receptors all come from a man aged 45-60 years with acute or convalescent COVID-19. Each CDR3 is given with its conserved first and last residue. Each record gives: CDR3 protein, V gene, D gene. The D gene is left open where the match is weak.

cdr3_aa: CASSFSMVASGGQETQYF
v_call: TRBV5-1
d_call: TRBD2

cdr3_aa: CASSRGGPNTGELFF
v_call: TRBV18
d_call: TRBD2

cdr3_aa: CASTVDNHQPQHF
v_call: TRBV6-5
d_call: NA

cdr3_aa: CASSHPTRGKQETQYF
v_call: TRBV3-1/TRBV3-2
d_call: NA

cdr3_aa: CASSTRDRVYEQYF
v_call: TRBV19
d_call: TRBD1

cdr3_aa: CASSDNRNYGYTF
v_call: TRBV2
d_call: NA

cdr3_aa: CASSYGGGANIFFEQFF
v_call: TRBV6-2/TRBV6-3
d_call: TRBD2

cdr3_aa: CASSQVQGETQYF
v_call: TRBV4-1
d_call: NA

cdr3_aa: CSVRTGDNNSPLHF
v_call: TRBV29-1
d_call: TRBD1

cdr3_aa: CASSFSITGATEAFF
v_call: TRBV11-2
d_call: TRBD1

cdr3_aa: CASSQGQRAKNIQYF
v_call: TRBV10-2
d_call: NA